This TCR beta chain was profiled in a study of blood T cell repertoires in COVID-19. In the study overall: Sources were T cells, B-cell-depleted T cells, or PBMCs; the material itself was cDNA or gDNA.

The germline V gene encodes CDR1 LNHDA and CDR2 SQIVND (reference sequence). V was cut by 9 bases and J by 6 bases, with 18 bases left in between. The CDR3 extends over 13 amino acids. TCRdb keeps only in-frame clones here, not all; method: immunoSEQ multiplex PCR. In the table there are about 58,000 clones, more than 75% of which are singletons. V and J are TRBV19 and TRBJ2-7; the D gene is possibly TRBD1 (6 bases). The receptor was derived from a man aged 35 to 55 with active COVID-19. The sample consisted of peripheral blood. The CDR3 sequence: CASSLRTVAEQYF. The CDR3 coding sequence is TGTGCCAGCTCCCTCCGGACAGTGGCCGAGCAGTACTTC.